The 8 T cell receptor beta chains below all came from one sample that was sequenced in a study of T-cell memory formation after mild COVID-19. TCRdb re-derived calls from the 5' RACE reads in MiXCR, one entry per CDR3 protein. The repertoire consists of a few hundred thousand distinct CDR3 sequences, with 24% occurring once and the leading ten covering around 8.1%. The sample comprised PBMCs or a T cell subset sorted from them (not recorded which). Every receptor here comes from an adult woman who had mild COVID-19 (a few samples of this study predate the infection). Cell type and time point are not known.

This chain's CDR3 is CASSEGQGHQPQHF. The CDR3 DNA reads TGTGCCAGCAGTGAAGGGCAGGGCCACCAGCCCCAGCATTTT. This rearrangement joins TRBV6-1 to TRBJ1-5; D might be TRBD1 (5 bases). V was pared by 1 base and J by 7 bases, with 11 bases between. Germline V gives CDR1 MNHNS, CDR2 SASEGT. CDR3 length: 14 residues.

The chain joins TRBV12-3 or TRBV12-4 to TRBJ1-5; weak D call: TRBD1 (5 bases). This CDR3 has 15 amino acids. Trimming removed 6 bases at V and 2 bases at J, with 14 bases between. The CDR3 bases are TGTGCCAGCAGACGGACCGGGACGGGCAATCAGCCCCAGCATTTT. This encodes CASRRTGTGNQPQHF.

This clonotype occurred a few times. The genes are TRBV5-1 and TRBJ2-3; 7 nucleotides align to TRBD1. Trimming at V came to 1 base and at J to 2 bases, leaving 7 bases not matched to a gene. CDR1 SGHRS and CDR2 YFSETQ come from the germline V gene. CDR3 length equals 16 residues. The CDR3 sequence: CASSLTGVTFTDTQYF. The CDR3 nucleotides are TGCGCCAGCAGCTTGACAGGGGTCACCTTCACAGATACGCAGTATTTT.

The table lists this clonotype with a few counts. V and J are TRBV29-1 and TRBJ1-5; the match to TRBD1 covers 7 bases. Looked up from germline, CDR1 is SQVTM and CDR2 is ANQGSEA. After removal of 4 bases from V and 6 bases from J, the junction contained 3 bases not matched to a gene. The CDR3 length is 12 residues. The CDR3 DNA reads as TGCAGCGTTGCCCAGGGGGGTCAGCCCCAGCATTTT. This gives the protein CSVAQGGQPQHF. The full variable domain, in which reference TRBV29-1 and TRBJ1-5 provide the parts outside the CDR3, is SAVISQKPSRDICQRGTSLTIQCQVDSQVTMMFWYRQQPGQSLTLIATANQGSEATYESGFVIDKFPISRPNLTFSTLTVSNMSPEDSSIYLCSVAQGGQPQHFGDGTRLSIL.

This clonotype was counted a few times. The rearrangement uses TRBV6-5 and TRBJ1-5; D may be TRBD1 (5 bases). CDR1 is MNHEY and CDR2 is SVGAGI in the germline V gene. V lost 11 bases, J lost 0 bases, and 8 bases lay in between. This CDR3 is built from 12 residues. The CDR3 DNA reads as TGTGCCGGGGCGGATAGCAATCAGCCCCAGCATTTT. Its protein product is CAGADSNQPQHF.

The genes are TRBV3-1 and TRBJ2-7; TRBD2 matches 10 bases. This CDR3 region has 14 residues. Germline values: CDR1 LGHDT, CDR2 YNNKEL (reference sequence). V lost 2 bases, J lost 4 bases, and 2 bases stayed unmatched. CDR3 DNA sequence: TGTGCCAGCAGCCAAACTAGCGGGGAGTACGAGCAGTACTTC. This sequence encodes CASSQTSGEYEQYF.

The chain employs TRBV29-1 and TRBJ1-2; the D is unclear. Deletions cut 7 bases from V and 5 bases from J, with 11 bases between. This CDR3 spans 11 amino acids. Germline CDR1 SQVTM, CDR2 ANQGSEA. CDR3 nucleotide sequence: TGCAGCGCTCACGACAAATATGGCTACACCTTC. Residues: CSAHDKYGYTF.

Only a few counts were recorded for this clonotype. J is TRBJ2-7 and V is TRBV6-5; D perhaps matches TRBD2 (6 bases). Per the germline V gene, CDR1 is MNHEY and CDR2 is SVGAGI. V was cut by 5 bases and J by 2 bases, with 16 bases left in between. The CDR3 loop spans 15 amino acids. CDR3 nucleotide sequence: TGTGCCAGCAGTCAGCCGGGACTGGGCGCCTACGAGCAGTACTTC. Protein product: CASSQPGLGAYEQYF.